Listed below are T cell receptor beta chains from one sample, sequenced in a study of blood T cell repertoires in COVID-19. Some clones are missing from TCRdb's copy, which holds only in-frame ones; the method was immunoSEQ multiplex PCR. The sample has about 78,000 clones; around nine tenths are singletons. Sequenced input: peripheral blood. Every receptor here comes from a woman aged 80 or over with active or convalescent COVID-19. Each CDR3 is given without its conserved first and last residue.

>TRBV28
ASSLSRQPSNYGYT
>TRBV4-1
ASSQTSTTGARYNEQF
>TRBV4-2
ASSQAGGGGINEKLF
>TRBV11-2
ASSLIRLAHTGELF
>TRBV9
ASSVGRSNTEAF
>TRBV12-3/TRBV12-4
ASTAGVAGELF
>TRBV7-2
ASSLQDRDTGELF
>TRBV5-6
ASSLPRGREQY
>TRBV19
ASSIDIRQVNQPQH
>TRBV20-1
SASPSHEKLF
>TRBV19
ASSPRQNGGVGSSPLH
>TRBV2
ASTGLAGADTQY
>TRBV7-8
ASSFPGGYEQY
>TRBV14
ASSPSGEPH
>TRBV24-1
ATGSSGEETQY
>TRBV4-3
ASSLTAQGVYGYT
>TRBV24-1
ATSDFPRSSYNEQF
>TRBV28
ASTPGGAGPNEQY
>TRBV7-2
ASSLQGAGELF
>TRBV7-8
ASSFAGSGYT
>TRBV11-1
ASSLGTGSNEKLF
>TRBV24-1
ATSDGGNPNYGYT